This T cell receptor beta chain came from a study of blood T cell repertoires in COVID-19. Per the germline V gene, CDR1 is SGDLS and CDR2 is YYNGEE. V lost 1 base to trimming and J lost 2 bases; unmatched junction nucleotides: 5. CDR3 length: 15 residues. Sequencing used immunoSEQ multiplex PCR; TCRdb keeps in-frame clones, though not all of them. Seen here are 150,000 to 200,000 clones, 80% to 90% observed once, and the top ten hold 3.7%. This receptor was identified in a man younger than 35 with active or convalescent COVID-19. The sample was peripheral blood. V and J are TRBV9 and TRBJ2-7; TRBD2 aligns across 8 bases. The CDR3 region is CASSVTSGLTYEQYF. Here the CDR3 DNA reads TGTGCCAGCAGCGTAACTAGCGGACTTACCTACGAGCAGTACTTC. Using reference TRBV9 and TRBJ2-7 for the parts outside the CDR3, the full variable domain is DSGVTQTPKHLITATGQRVTLRCSPRSGDLSVYWYQQSLDQGLQFLIQYYNGEERAKGNILERFSAQQFPDLHSELNLSSLELGDSALYFCASSVTSGLTYEQYFGPGTRLTVT.